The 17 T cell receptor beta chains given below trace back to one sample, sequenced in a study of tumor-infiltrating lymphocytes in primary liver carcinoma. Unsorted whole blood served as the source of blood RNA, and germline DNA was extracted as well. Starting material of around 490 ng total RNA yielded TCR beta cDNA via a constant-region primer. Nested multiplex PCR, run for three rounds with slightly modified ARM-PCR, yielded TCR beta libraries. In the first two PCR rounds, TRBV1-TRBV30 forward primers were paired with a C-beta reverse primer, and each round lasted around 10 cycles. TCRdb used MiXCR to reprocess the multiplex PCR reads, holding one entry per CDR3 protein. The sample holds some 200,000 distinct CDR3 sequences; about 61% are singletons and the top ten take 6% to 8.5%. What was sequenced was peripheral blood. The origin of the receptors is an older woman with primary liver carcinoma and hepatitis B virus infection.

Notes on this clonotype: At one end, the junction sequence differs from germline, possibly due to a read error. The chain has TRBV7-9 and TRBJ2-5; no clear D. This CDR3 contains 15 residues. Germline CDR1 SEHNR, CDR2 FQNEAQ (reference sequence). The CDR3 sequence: CASSLALGRQETQCF. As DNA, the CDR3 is TGTGCCAGCAGCTTAGCCCTAGGGCGACAAGAGACCCAGTGCTTC.

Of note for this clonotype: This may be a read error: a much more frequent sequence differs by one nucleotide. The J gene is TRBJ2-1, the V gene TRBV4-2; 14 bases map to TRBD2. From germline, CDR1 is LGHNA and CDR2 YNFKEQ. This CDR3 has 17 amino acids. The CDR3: CASSQGTSGRSYNGQFF. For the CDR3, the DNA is TGTGCCAGCAGCCAAGGGACTAGCGGGAGGTCCTACAATGGGCAGTTCTTC.

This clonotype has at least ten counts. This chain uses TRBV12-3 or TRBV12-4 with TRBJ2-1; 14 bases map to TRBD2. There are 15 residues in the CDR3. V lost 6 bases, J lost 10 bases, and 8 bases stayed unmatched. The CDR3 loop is CASRTGTSGSWEQFF. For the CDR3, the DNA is TGTGCCAGCAGGACCGGGACTAGCGGGAGTTGGGAGCAGTTCTTC.

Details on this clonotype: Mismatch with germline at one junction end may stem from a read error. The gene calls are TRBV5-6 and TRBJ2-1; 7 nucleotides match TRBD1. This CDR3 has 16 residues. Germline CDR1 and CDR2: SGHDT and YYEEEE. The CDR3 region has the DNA TGTGCCAGCGGCTTGGCCACAGGGGTCTCCTACAATGAGCAGTTCTTC. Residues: CASGLATGVSYNEQFF.

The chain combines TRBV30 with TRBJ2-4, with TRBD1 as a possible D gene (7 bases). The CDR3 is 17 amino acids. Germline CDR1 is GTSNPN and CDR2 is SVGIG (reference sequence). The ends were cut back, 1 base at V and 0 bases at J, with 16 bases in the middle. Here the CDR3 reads CAWSEGGGGIAKNIQYF. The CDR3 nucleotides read TGTGCCTGGAGTGAAGGAGGGGGCGGTATAGCCAAAAACATTCAGTACTTC.

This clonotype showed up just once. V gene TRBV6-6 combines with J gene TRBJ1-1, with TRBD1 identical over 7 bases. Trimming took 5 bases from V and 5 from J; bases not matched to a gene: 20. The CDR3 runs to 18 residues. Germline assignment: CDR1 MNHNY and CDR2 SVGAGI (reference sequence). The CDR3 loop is CASSKIQGSGCLGTEAFF. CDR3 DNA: TGTGCCAGCAGTAAAATACAGGGGTCAGGATGCCTCGGGACTGAAGCTTTCTTT.

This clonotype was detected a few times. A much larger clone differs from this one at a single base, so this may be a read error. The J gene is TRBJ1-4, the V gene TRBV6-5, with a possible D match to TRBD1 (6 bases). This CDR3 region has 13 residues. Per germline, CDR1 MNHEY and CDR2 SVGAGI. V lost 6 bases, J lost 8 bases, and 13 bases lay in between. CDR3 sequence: CASRPSQGEKLFF. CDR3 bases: TGTGCCAGCAGGCCAAGCCAGGGGGAAAAACTGTTTTTT.

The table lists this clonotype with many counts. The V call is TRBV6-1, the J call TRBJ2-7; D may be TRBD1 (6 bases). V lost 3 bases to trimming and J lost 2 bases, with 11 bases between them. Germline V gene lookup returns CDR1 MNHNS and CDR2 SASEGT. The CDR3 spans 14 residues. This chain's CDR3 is CASSEQGLPYEQYF. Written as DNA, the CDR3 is TGTGCCAGCAGTGAGCAGGGGCTCCCCTACGAGCAGTACTTC.

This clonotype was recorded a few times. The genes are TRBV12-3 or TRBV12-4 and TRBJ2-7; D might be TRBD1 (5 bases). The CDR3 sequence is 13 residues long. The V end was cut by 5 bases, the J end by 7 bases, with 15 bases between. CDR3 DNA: TGTGCCAGCAGTCCTTTGCAGGGTGAAGAGCAGTACTTC. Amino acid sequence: CASSPLQGEEQYF.

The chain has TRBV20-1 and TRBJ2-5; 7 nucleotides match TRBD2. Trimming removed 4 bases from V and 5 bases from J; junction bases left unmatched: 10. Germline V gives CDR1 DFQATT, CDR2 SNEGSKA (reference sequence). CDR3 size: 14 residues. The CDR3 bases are TGCAGTGCTACGATAGGGACTATAGGCGAGACCCAGTACTTC. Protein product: CSATIGTIGETQYF.

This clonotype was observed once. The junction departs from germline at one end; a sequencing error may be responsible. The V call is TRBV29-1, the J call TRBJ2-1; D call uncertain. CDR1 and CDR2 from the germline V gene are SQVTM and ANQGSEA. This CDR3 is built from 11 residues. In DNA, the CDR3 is TGCAGCGTTGGGACCTACAATGAGCACTTCTTC. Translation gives CSVGTYNEHFF.

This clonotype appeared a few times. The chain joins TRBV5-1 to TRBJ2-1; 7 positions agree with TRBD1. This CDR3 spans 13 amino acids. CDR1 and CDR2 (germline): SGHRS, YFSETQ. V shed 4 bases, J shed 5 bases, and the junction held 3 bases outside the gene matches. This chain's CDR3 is CASSRDRHNEQFF. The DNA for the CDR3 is TGCGCCAGCAGCCGGGACAGACACAATGAGCAGTTCTTC.

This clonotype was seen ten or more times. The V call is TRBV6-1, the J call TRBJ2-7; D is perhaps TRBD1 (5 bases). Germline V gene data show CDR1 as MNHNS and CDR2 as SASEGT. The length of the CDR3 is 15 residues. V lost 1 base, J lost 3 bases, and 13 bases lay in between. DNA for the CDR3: TGTGCCAGCAGTGAAGGTCCCAGGGTAAGCTACGAGCAGTACTTC. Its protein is CASSEGPRVSYEQYF.

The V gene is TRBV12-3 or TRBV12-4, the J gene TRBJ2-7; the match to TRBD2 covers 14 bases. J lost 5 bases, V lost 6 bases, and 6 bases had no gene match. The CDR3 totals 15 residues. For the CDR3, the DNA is TGTGCCAGCAGCCTAGGACTAGCGGGAGGACACGAGCAGTACTTC. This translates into CASSLGLAGGHEQYF.

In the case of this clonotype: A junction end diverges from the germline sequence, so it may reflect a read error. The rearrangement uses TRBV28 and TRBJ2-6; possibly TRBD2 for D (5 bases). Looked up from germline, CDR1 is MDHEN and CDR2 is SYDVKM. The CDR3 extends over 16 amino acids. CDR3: CASGLWESSGANVLTF. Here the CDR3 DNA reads TGTGCCAGCGGTTTATGGGAGTCCTCTGGGGCCAACGTCCTGACTTTC.

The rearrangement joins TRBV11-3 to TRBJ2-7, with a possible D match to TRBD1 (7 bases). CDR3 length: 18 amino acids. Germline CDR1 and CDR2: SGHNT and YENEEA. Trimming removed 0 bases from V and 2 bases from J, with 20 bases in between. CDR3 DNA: TGTGCCAGCAGCTTAGATGGTCTCGGGAGACAGGGCCCCTACGAGCAGTACTTC. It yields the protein CASSLDGLGRQGPYEQYF.

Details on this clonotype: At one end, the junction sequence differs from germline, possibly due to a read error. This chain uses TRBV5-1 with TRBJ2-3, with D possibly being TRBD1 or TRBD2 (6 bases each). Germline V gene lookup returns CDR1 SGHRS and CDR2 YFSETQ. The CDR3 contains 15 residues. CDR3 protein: CASSPLRRDTDMQYF. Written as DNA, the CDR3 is TGCGCCAGCAGCCCTCTCCGGAGGGACACAGATATGCAGTATTTT.